These 5 T cell receptor beta chains came from one sample sequenced in a study of tumor-infiltrating lymphocytes in primary liver carcinoma. Starting material for RNA and DNA co-extraction consisted of about 20-30 mg of unsorted bulk tissue. Constant-region priming of around 500 ng total RNA yielded TCR beta cDNA. Three nested multiplex PCR rounds, a slightly modified ARM-PCR, produced the libraries for TCR beta. Researchers ran the first two PCR rounds for ten to eleven cycles each with TRBV1-TRBV30 forward primers and a C-beta reverse primer. MiXCR, applied by TCRdb to the multiplex PCR reads, yields one record per CDR3 protein. The sample has some 100,000 distinct CDR3 sequences, 55% to 80% seen once. The specimen sequenced was liver tumor tissue from sampling region 2. Subset of the sample: tumor region T2, inferior pole. The receptors derive from a woman aged 60-70 years with primary liver carcinoma and hepatitis B virus infection.

To note about this clonotype: A junction boundary mismatches the germline segment, possibly from a read error. For the CDR3, the DNA is TGTGCCAGCAGCTTGGATGTACAGGTCAGAGAGGCCCAGTACTTC. Residues: CASSLDVQVREAQYF. V and J are TRBV11-1 and TRBJ2-5; D possibly corresponds to TRBD1 (5 bases). The V gene's germline CDR1 is SGHAT and CDR2 FQDESV (reference sequence). The CDR3 has 15 residues.

Concerning this clonotype: One end of the junction fails to match germline, which may point to a read error. The gene calls are TRBV7-9 and TRBJ2-1; D is possibly TRBD2 (5 bases). The CDR3 length is 16 residues. In germline, CDR1 is SEHNR, CDR2 FQNEAQ (reference sequence). The CDR3 region has the DNA TGTGCCGGCAGCCCGAGAGCGGCTGGCTCCTACAATGAGCAGTTCTTC. It yields the protein CAGSPRAAGSYNEQFF.

Note on this clonotype: The junction and the germline gene differ at one end; a read error may be behind it. This chain uses TRBV6-5 with TRBJ1-1; D remains unclear. The germline CDR1 and CDR2 sequences are MNHEY and SVGAGI. This CDR3 contains 15 residues. CDR3 nucleotides: TGTGCCAGCAGTTACGCGTTGGCGGGAAACACTAAAGCTTTCTTT. Protein product: CASSYALAGNTKAFF.

Notes on this clonotype: One junction end disagrees with the germline gene, perhaps due to a read error. The V gene is TRBV11-2, the J gene TRBJ2-7; 9 nucleotides line up with TRBD1. The CDR3 has 14 residues. Germline CDR1 SGHAT, CDR2 FQNNGV. CDR3 bases: TGTGCCAGGAGTTATGGGACAGGGCCCTACGAGCTGTACTTC. Protein sequence: CARSYGTGPYELYF.

The V gene is TRBV6-5, the J gene TRBJ2-1; D gene uncertain. Germline values: CDR1 MNHEY, CDR2 SVGAGI. The V gene lost 4 bases and the J gene lost 4 bases, with 17 bases spanning the gap. The CDR3 length is 16 residues. CDR3 nucleotides: TGTGCCAGCAGTTCCTACTCTTTAGCCCGATACAATGAGCAGTTCTTC. Its protein is CASSSYSLARYNEQFF.